The rows below give T cell receptor beta chains drawn from one sample of a study of cytomegalovirus exposure and HLA in healthy donors. Sequenced by immunoSEQ multiplex PCR; TCRdb stores in-frame clones only, minus some. Among 150,000 to 200,000 clones listed, 75% to 85% were seen once. Sequencing was carried out using PBMCs. The source is a woman aged 45-65 years in good health and CMV-seronegative. The CDR3 runs from the conserved cysteine through the conserved F or W. Fields, in order: CDR3 protein, CDR3 DNA, J gene, D gene, V gene, clone size. D genes are given only for firm matches. Clone size is stated in some rows and not others, as once, few, many or a class when expanded.

CASSYRRGGYTF | TGTGCCAGCAGTTACCGCCGGGGGGGCTACACCTTC | TRBJ1-2 | - | TRBV6-5 | -
CSARDRTLYLF | TGCAGTGCTAGAGATAGAACCCTCTACCTTTTT | TRBJ1-4 | - | TRBV20-1 | -
CASSGTTGAGNTIYF | TGTGCCAGCAGCGGTACGACAGGGGCTGGAAACACCATATATTTT | TRBJ1-3 | TRBD1 | TRBV7-6 | once
CASSLGQATVDYGYTF | TGTGCCAGCAGCTTAGGTCAGGCAACGGTGGACTATGGCTACACCTTC | TRBJ1-2 | - | TRBV11-2 | -
CASSIGRNGHGYTF | TGTGCCAGTAGTATAGGCAGGAACGGTCATGGCTACACCTTC | TRBJ1-2 | - | TRBV19 | -
CAISEGQGEGNTIYF | TGTGCCATCAGTGAAGGACAGGGGGAAGGAAACACCATATATTTT | TRBJ1-3 | TRBD1 | TRBV10-3 | many
CASSLPILSGANVLTF | TGTGCCAGCAGCCTCCCGATCCTATCTGGGGCCAACGTCCTGACTTTC | TRBJ2-6 | - | TRBV7-9 | -
CASSLDVYRGYTF | TGTGCCAGCAGTTTGGACGTTTACAGGGGCTACACCTTC | TRBJ1-2 | - | TRBV11-3 | -
CASKGQSQAERLYTEAFF | TGTGCCAGCAAGGGACAAAGCCAAGCGGAGCGGCTTTACACTGAAGCTTTCTTT | TRBJ1-1 | - | TRBV28 | -
CASSEGLRGGYRETQYF | TGTGCCAGCAGTGAAGGGTTGCGGGGGGGGTATAGGGAGACCCAGTACTTC | TRBJ2-5 | TRBD2 | TRBV6-1 | once
CASRRTGFNQPQHF | TGTGCCAGCAGGCGGACAGGCTTTAATCAGCCCCAGCATTTT | TRBJ1-5 | TRBD1 | TRBV6-5 | few
CASSEAFGYGYTF | TGTGCCAGCAGTGAAGCCTTCGGTTATGGCTACACCTTC | TRBJ1-2 | - | TRBV6-1 | -
CASLNIRGGDATYEQYF | TGTGCCAGTCTAAACATTCGGGGTGGAGACGCGACCTACGAGCAGTACTTC | TRBJ2-7 | - | TRBV27 | -
CSGGQMNTEAFF | TGCAGCGGAGGACAGATGAACACTGAAGCTTTCTTT | TRBJ1-1 | - | TRBV29-1 | once
CASSYGTGVNEKLFF | TGCGCCAGCAGCTATGGGACAGGGGTTAATGAAAAACTGTTTTTT | TRBJ1-4 | TRBD1 | TRBV5-1 | -
CASSQGMNTEAFF | TGTGCCAGCTCACAGGGGATGAACACTGAAGCTTTCTTT | TRBJ1-1 | - | TRBV18 | -
CSSRWRGTYEQYF | TGTTCCAGCAGGTGGAGGGGAACCTACGAGCAGTACTTC | TRBJ2-7 | - | TRBV7-9 | -
CASSFTGGLYEQYF | TGCGCCAGCAGCTTTACAGGGGGCCTTTACGAGCAGTACTTC | TRBJ2-7 | TRBD1 | TRBV5-1 | -
CASSLRTGANYGYTF | TGCGCCAGCAGCCTCCGGACAGGGGCTAACTATGGCTACACCTTC | TRBJ1-2 | TRBD1 | TRBV10-2 | -
CASSQGQVSYNEQFF | TGTGCCAGCAGCCAGGGACAGGTATCCTACAATGAGCAGTTCTTC | TRBJ2-1 | TRBD1 | TRBV5-4 | -
CASSPGLNTEAFF | TGTGCCAGCTCACCGGGGCTGAACACTGAAGCTTTCTTT | TRBJ1-1 | - | TRBV18 | -
CATSREGPYEQYF | TGTGCCACCAGCAGAGAGGGGCCCTACGAGCAGTACTTC | TRBJ2-7 | - | TRBV15 | -
CASSEQGGGPSYEQYF | TGTGCCAGCAGCGAACAAGGAGGCGGGCCTTCCTACGAGCAGTACTTC | TRBJ2-7 | - | TRBV7-2 | -
CASTGDRRGGYTF | TGTGCCAGCACAGGAGACCGACGGGGAGGCTACACCTTC | TRBJ1-2 | - | TRBV11-1 | once
CASSVGQGESHGYGYTF | TGTGCCAGCAGCGTCGGACAGGGGGAGAGTCACGGCTATGGCTACACCTTC | TRBJ1-2 | TRBD1 | TRBV9 | -
CASSEQGERAQETQYF | TGTGCCAGCAGCGAACAGGGAGAGAGGGCCCAAGAGACCCAGTACTTC | TRBJ2-5 | - | TRBV9 | -
CATSRGGGPMGAFF | TGTGCCACCAGCAGAGGAGGAGGGCCTATGGGGGCTTTCTTT | TRBJ1-1 | - | TRBV15 | -
CASSDYRKNNEQFF | TGTGCCAGCAGTGATTACAGGAAGAACAATGAGCAGTTCTTC | TRBJ2-1 | - | TRBV6-1 | -
CASSQGPGNQPQHF | TGTGCCAGCAGCCAAGGCCCGGGTAACCAGCCCCAGCATTTT | TRBJ1-5 | - | TRBV4-2 | few
CASSQGGRLNTEAFF | TGTGCCAGCAGCCAGGGGGGAAGACTGAACACTGAAGCTTTCTTT | TRBJ1-1 | TRBD1 | TRBV7-3 | -
CASSLGGDYEQYF | TGTGCCAGCAGCCTCGGGGGGGACTACGAGCAGTACTTC | TRBJ2-7 | TRBD2 | TRBV7-3 | -
CASSYFRDRGQPQHF | TGTGCCAGCAGTTATTTTCGGGACAGGGGACAGCCCCAGCATTTT | TRBJ1-5 | TRBD1 | TRBV28 | -
CAISASLGTDTQYF | TGTGCCATCAGTGCGAGCCTGGGCACAGATACGCAGTATTTT | TRBJ2-3 | - | TRBV10-3 | few
CASSSQSLGATEAFF | TGTGCCAGCAGCTCCCAATCCTTGGGGGCCACTGAAGCTTTCTTT | TRBJ1-1 | - | TRBV7-3 | once
CASSLSGLYGYTF | TGTGCCAGCAGTTTATCTGGGCTTTATGGCTACACCTTC | TRBJ1-2 | - | TRBV27 | -
CASSHRTGLNTEAFF | TGCGCCAGCAGCCACCGGACAGGTTTGAACACTGAAGCTTTCTTT | TRBJ1-1 | TRBD1 | TRBV4-3 | few
CASSGGQGNQPQHF | TGTGCCAGCAGTGGAGGACAGGGTAATCAGCCCCAGCATTTT | TRBJ1-5 | TRBD1 | TRBV2 | -
CASTGIHDTEAFF | TGTGCCAGCACGGGGATACATGACACTGAAGCTTTCTTT | TRBJ1-1 | - | TRBV6-5 | few
CASSLVLAADTQYF | TGTGCCAGCAGCTTAGTCCTAGCGGCAGATACGCAGTATTTT | TRBJ2-3 | TRBD2 | TRBV7-9 | -
CAALTGGRTEAFF | TGTGCCGCCTTGACCGGGGGTAGGACTGAAGCTTTCTTT | TRBJ1-1 | - | TRBV6-1 | -
CASSPVRDRVSGNTIYF | TGTGCCAGCTCACCCGTGAGGGACAGGGTCTCTGGAAACACCATATATTTT | TRBJ1-3 | TRBD1 | TRBV18 | -
CASSLAGGGGQGEQFF | TGTGCCAGCAGCTTAGCGGGAGGGGGGGGCCAGGGTGAGCAGTTCTTC | TRBJ2-1 | - | TRBV7-2 | -
CASSPQWGGTEAFF | TGTGCCAGCTCACCACAGTGGGGAGGAACTGAAGCTTTCTTT | TRBJ1-1 | - | TRBV18 | -
CASSIARLNTEAFF | TGTGCCAGTAGTATAGCCAGGCTGAACACTGAAGCTTTCTTT | TRBJ1-1 | - | TRBV19 | -
CATHGADRGLYGGYTF | TGTGCCACCCATGGAGCGGACAGGGGGCTCTACGGTGGCTACACCTTC | TRBJ1-2 | TRBD1 | TRBV28 | -
CASSPLDGAGIYEQYF | TGCGCCAGCAGCCCGCTTGACGGAGCGGGGATCTACGAGCAGTACTTC | TRBJ2-7 | TRBD2 | TRBV4-3 | -
CASSLGTGSTEAFF | TGTGCCAGCAGCTTAGGGACAGGGAGCACTGAAGCTTTCTTT | TRBJ1-1 | TRBD1 | TRBV7-6 | -
CASSLGGRGNTDTQYF | TGTGCCAGCAGTCTTGGCGGGAGAGGGAACACAGATACGCAGTATTTT | TRBJ2-3 | TRBD2 | TRBV6-4 | -
CASSTQGGGNEQFF | TGTGCCAGCAGCACACAAGGTGGGGGGAATGAGCAGTTCTTC | TRBJ2-1 | - | TRBV7-2 | once
CASSEEGIVYEQYF | TGTGCCAGCAGTGAAGAGGGAATTGTTTACGAGCAGTACTTC | TRBJ2-7 | - | TRBV25-1 | -
CASRNSGGQPQHF | TGTGCCAGCCGTAACTCCGGAGGCCAGCCCCAGCATTTT | TRBJ1-5 | - | TRBV6-5 | few
CASSLGGSQPQHF | TGTGCCAGCAGCTTAGGCGGGTCTCAGCCCCAGCATTTT | TRBJ1-5 | - | TRBV7-2 | -
CASGLGVPKETQYF | TGTGCTAGTGGCCTAGGGGTCCCGAAAGAGACCCAGTACTTC | TRBJ2-5 | - | TRBV12-5 | -
CASSLEGGDTGELFF | TGTGCCAGCAGCTTAGAAGGGGGGGACACCGGGGAGCTGTTTTTT | TRBJ2-2 | - | TRBV13 | few
CASSQGSYVAGELFF | TGCGCCAGCAGCCAAGGAAGCTACGTAGCCGGGGAGCTGTTTTTT | TRBJ2-2 | - | TRBV4-1 | once
CASSTLLGRGNTEAFF | TGTGCCAGTAGTACCTTATTGGGCAGGGGGAACACTGAAGCTTTCTTT | TRBJ1-1 | - | TRBV19 | -
CASEGNSPEAFF | TGTGCCAGCGAAGGAAACAGCCCTGAAGCTTTCTTT | TRBJ1-1 | - | TRBV9 | -
CASKAPGQSMNTEAFF | TGTGCCAGTAAGGCCCCGGGACAGTCGATGAACACTGAAGCTTTCTTT | TRBJ1-1 | TRBD1 | TRBV19 | -
CASSYSAGSDEQFF | TGTGCCAGCAGTTACTCGGCAGGGTCGGATGAGCAGTTCTTC | TRBJ2-1 | - | TRBV6-6 | many